This T cell receptor (beta chain) was recorded in a study of metastatic and nonmetastatic thyroid tumors (dated by TCRdb to 2018 to 2021). Regarding the complete study: For patients with malignant and with benign thyroid disease, the researchers compared repertoires between peripheral blood samples and tumor or nodule tissue samples. Points the paper makes about the study in general: In both blood and tumor samples, malignant tumors were reported to have significantly higher TCR beta diversity than benign nodules.

CDR1 LNHDA and CDR2 SQIVND are derived from the germline V gene (reference sequence). Relative to germline, V is missing 5 bases and J is missing 8 bases, with 12 bases of the junction outside any gene match. The CDR3 runs 17 residues from the cysteine to the phenylalanine. The DNA shown is the 51-base CDR3, in frame from base 1. Library preparation used PCR. Sequencing took place on an Illumina HiSeq 4000. High-throughput sequencing was used to profile the CDR3 region of the TCR beta-chain in every patient. For the original study's pipeline: The researchers built a classifier to tell apart papillary thyroid cancer patients with distant metastasis, based on CDR3 differences among clinicopathological groups. Repertoire diversity was assessed with the Shannon index, and tumor-blood repertoire similarity with the Morisita-Horn index. TCRdb cleaned the public reads at Q25 with fastp, built clones with MiXCR and kept in-frame beta chains. TCRdb, not the original authors, processed these V and J calls. The sample yields roughly 72,000 clones; around 19% were counted once. The top ten constitute roughly 13% of the sample.

No patient had received any treatment before thyroid surgery. Using T-cell receptor beta sequencing, the researchers looked back retrospectively at clinical samples from patients, gathered between the early 2010s and the late 2010s. This clone showed up many times. Its antigen is currently not known. One base away there is no much larger clone; base qualities are not given. Recombination connected TRBV19 to TRBJ2-1; TRBD2 lines up with 13 middle nucleotides. The material sequenced was blood. The clonotype was recovered from a female donor with papillary thyroid cancer or a benign thyroid nodule (not recorded which). Some clones in this sample may be carry-over from other donors' samples. The CDR3 region reads CASSPYILAGGPDEQFF. The DNA sequence is as follows: TGTGCCAGTAGTCCCTACATACTAGCGGGAGGGCCCGATGAGCAGTTCTTC.